A single sample is the source of the 30 T cell receptor beta chains below, sequenced in a study of CD8 T cells in ankylosing spondylitis (dated by TCRdb to the late 2010s). Libraries were prepared through 5' RACE. The listed sequencing device is Illumina HiSeq 2500. TCRdb took the public reads, trimmed them with fastp at Q25, ran MiXCR for clone calling and kept in-frame beta chains. All rows with the same CDR3 protein become a single entry with the most common DNA and genes. Present in this sample are 200,000 to 300,000 distinct CDR3 sequences, around 25% of which were seen just once. The ten largest clones take up more than 0.6% of the sample. The specimen sequenced was blood, either unsorted or a sorted T cell fraction (not recorded which). Receptor source: a male donor with ankylosing spondylitis or in good health (not recorded which).

The sample holds a few counts of this clonotype. This chain uses TRBV27 with TRBJ2-7, with D tentatively TRBD2 (6 bases). Germline V gives CDR1 MNHEY, CDR2 SMNVEV (reference sequence). The CDR3 is 12 amino acids. Trimming left V 6 bases short and J 5 bases short, with 11 bases between. The CDR3 region has the DNA TGTGCCAGCAGGGAGGGGTTCCACGAGCAGTACTTC. It encodes CASREGFHEQYF.

This clonotype was counted only a few times. The V call is TRBV7-8, the J call TRBJ1-1, with D unresolved. In germline, CDR1 is SGHVS, CDR2 FQNEAQ. V was clipped by 1 base and J by 6 bases, with 6 bases between them. CDR3 length equals 12 residues. The CDR3 sequence: CASSLGWSEAFF. Here the CDR3 DNA reads TGTGCCAGCAGCTTAGGCTGGTCTGAAGCTTTCTTT. Full variable domain (rest looked up from reference TRBV7-8 and TRBJ1-1): GAGVSQSPRYKVAKRGQDVALRCDPISGHVSLFWYQQALGQGPEFLTYFQNEAQLDKSGLPSDRFFAERPEGSVSTLKIQRTQQEDSAVYLCASSLGWSEAFFGQGTRLTVV.

This clonotype has only a few counts. The chain uses TRBV6-1 and TRBJ1-6, with 7 positions matching TRBD1. The V and J ends lost 6 bases and 6 bases, in that order; junction bases with no gene match: 8. The germline V gene has CDR1 MNHNS and CDR2 SASEGT. The CDR3 covers 15 residues. CDR3 in amino acids: CASRTETGRNSPLHF. In DNA, the CDR3 is TGTGCCAGCAGGACCGAGACAGGGCGTAATTCACCCCTCCACTTT.

This chain uses TRBV19 with TRBJ2-5, with 10 nucleotides matching TRBD1. The length of the CDR3 is 16 residues. Unmatched junction bases numbered 9, after V lost 3 bases and J lost 5 bases. CDR1 LNHDA and CDR2 SQIVND come from the germline V gene (reference sequence). CDR3 amino acids: CASSISLGQGSETQYF. The CDR3 region has the DNA TGTGCCAGTAGTATTTCTTTGGGACAGGGGTCGGAGACCCAGTACTTC.

The chain recombines TRBV7-3 with TRBJ2-3; D might be TRBD2 (5 bases). The CDR3 has 15 residues. V lost 5 bases, J lost 0 bases, and 12 bases lay in between. The V gene's germline CDR1 is SGHTA and CDR2 FQGTGA. The CDR3 reads CASSPRGSSTDTQYF. The CDR3 DNA reads as TGTGCCAGCAGCCCTCGGGGATCTAGCACAGATACGCAGTATTTT.

J is TRBJ1-2 and V is TRBV20-1; unclear D gene. Trimming cost V 5 bases and J 3 bases, with 16 bases left between them. Per the germline V gene, CDR1 is DFQATT and CDR2 is SNEGSKA (reference sequence). The CDR3 consists of 14 residues. As DNA, the CDR3 is TGCAGTGCTGCCTCCCCCCCTCCCGACTATGGCTACACCTTC. Translated, it gives CSAASPPPDYGYTF.

This clonotype has only a few counts. The CDR3 DNA follows: TGCAGTGCTAGAGGACCGGGACTGGAGAACACTGAAGCTTTCTTT. Residues: CSARGPGLENTEAFF. The chain carries TRBV20-1 and TRBJ1-1; weak D call: TRBD1 (5 bases). Germline CDR1 reads DFQATT; CDR2 reads SNEGSKA (reference sequence). V lost 1 base and J 1 base, leaving 13 bases between the germline ends. The CDR3 totals 15 residues.

CDR3 sequence (DNA): TGTGCCAGCAGCTTAGGATGGGCTAGCGGGGAAGTAGAGACCCAGTACTTC. It yields the protein CASSLGWASGEVETQYF. The V gene is TRBV7-8, the J gene TRBJ2-5; 9 bases are shared with TRBD2. CDR1 is SGHVS, CDR2 FQNEAQ, per germline. The V and J ends lost 1 base and 4 bases, in that order; junction bases with no gene match: 10. This CDR3 is 17 amino acids long.

V is TRBV10-3 and J is TRBJ2-1, with D perhaps being TRBD1 or TRBD2 (7 bases each). V was clipped by 10 bases and J by 4 bases, with 14 bases between them. The V gene's germline CDR1 is ENHRY and CDR2 SYGVKD. This CDR3 is built from 13 residues. The CDR3 is CATRGGQYNEQFF. As DNA, the CDR3 is TGTGCCACCAGGGGGGGGCAATACAATGAGCAGTTCTTC.

This clonotype has at least ten counts. V gene TRBV20-1 combines with J gene TRBJ1-5; D is unresolved. From germline, CDR1 is DFQATT and CDR2 SNEGSKA (reference sequence). The CDR3 totals 15 residues. Trimming took off 6 bases at V and 2 bases at J, with 17 bases between the two ends. The CDR3 loop reads CSATQHRGGNQPQHF. Here the CDR3 DNA reads TGCAGTGCCACCCAACATCGCGGGGGCAATCAGCCCCAGCATTTT.

In this sample, this clonotype turned up a few times. The rearrangement uses TRBV10-3 and TRBJ2-7, with TRBD2 as a possible D gene (6 bases). V lost 4 bases, J lost 2 bases, and 12 bases lay in between. CDR1 and CDR2 (germline): ENHRY, SYGVKD. This CDR3 contains 14 residues. CDR3 sequence reads: CAISGGRLAYEQYF. The CDR3 DNA reads as TGTGCCATCAGTGGGGGGAGGTTAGCCTACGAGCAGTACTTC.

This clonotype was seen many times. For the CDR3, the DNA is TGTGCCATCAGTGGGACACAGGGAGGGAGTAACACCGGGGAGCTGTTTTTT. Translating it yields CAISGTQGGSNTGELFF. The chain is built from TRBV10-3 and TRBJ2-2, with D maybe TRBD2 (7 bases). V lost 4 bases and J 2 bases, leaving 17 bases between the germline ends. Per the germline V gene, CDR1 is ENHRY and CDR2 is SYGVKD. CDR3 length: 17 amino acids.

This clonotype has a handful of counts. The chain employs TRBV6-1 and TRBJ1-2; D might be TRBD1 (6 bases). Trimming cost V 6 bases and J 4 bases, with 12 bases left between them. The germline V gene has CDR1 MNHNS and CDR2 SASEGT. The CDR3 spans 13 residues. CDR3 nucleotides: TGTGCCAGCAGAAAAGGGGGGGGCTATGGCTACACCTTC. Protein sequence: CASRKGGGYGYTF.

The chain joins TRBV2 to TRBJ2-3; 9 positions match TRBD2. From germline, CDR1 is SNHLY and CDR2 FYNNEI. V was clipped by 5 bases and J by 2 bases; unmatched bases: 5. The CDR3 has 15 amino acids. The CDR3 coding sequence is TGTGCCAGCAGTCTTAGCGGGGGTCCCACAGATACGCAGTATTTT. It specifies CASSLSGGPTDTQYF.

The chain employs TRBV6-1 and TRBJ1-4; TRBD1 matches 8 bases. Germline trimming cut 6 bases from V and 8 bases from J; bases unmatched to any gene: 11. The germline CDR1 and CDR2 sequences are MNHNS and SASEGT. This CDR3 spans 15 amino acids. CDR3: CASSRGTGGYEKLFF. The CDR3, as DNA: TGTGCCAGCAGCCGAGGGACAGGAGGTTACGAAAAACTGTTTTTT.

V and J are TRBV20-1 and TRBJ1-3; D unclear. CDR3 length equals 13 residues. CDR1 DFQATT and CDR2 SNEGSKA come from the germline V gene (reference sequence). V lost 5 bases to trimming and J lost 1 base, with 9 bases between them. The CDR3 sequence is CSALRLSGNTIYF. The DNA of the CDR3 is TGCAGTGCTTTACGGCTATCTGGAAACACCATATATTTT.

Notes on this clonotype: At one of its ends the junction is not consistent with the germline gene, which may arise from a read error. The chain is built from TRBV6-6 and TRBJ1-5; D might be TRBD1 (5 bases). The length of the CDR3 is 13 residues. CDR1 MNHNY and CDR2 SVGAGI come from the germline V gene (reference sequence). DNA of the CDR3: TGTGTCAGCAGTAGACAGACTGATCAGCCCCAGCATTTT. It yields the protein CVSSRQTDQPQHF.

This clonotype was detected a few times. This chain uses TRBV20-1 with TRBJ2-6; weak D call: TRBD1 (5 bases). This CDR3 has 14 amino acids. V lost 3 bases and J 4 bases, leaving 10 bases between the germline ends. Per the germline V gene, CDR1 is DFQATT and CDR2 is SNEGSKA (reference sequence). CDR3 nucleotide sequence: TGCAGTGCTAGTCAGGGCGCCGGGGCCAACGTCCTGACTTTC. Its translation: CSASQGAGANVLTF.

In this sample, this clonotype turned up many times. The chain recombines TRBV5-1 with TRBJ2-1; D unclear. The V gene's germline CDR1 is SGHRS and CDR2 YFSETQ. The V end lost 4 bases, the J end lost 5 bases, and 13 bases lay between the germline ends. The CDR3 contains 14 residues. In DNA, the CDR3 is TGCGCCAGCAGCACCGGCTCACTTCACAATGAGCAGTTCTTC. Residues: CASSTGSLHNEQFF.

This chain links TRBV2 with TRBJ2-1; possibly TRBD1 or TRBD2 for D (5 bases each). This CDR3 is 16 amino acids long. Deletions cut 7 bases from V and 0 bases from J, with 16 bases between. Germline V gene data show CDR1 as SNHLY and CDR2 as FYNNEI. CDR3 in DNA: TGTGCCAGCACCTCAACCGGGGCACGCTCCTACAATGAGCAGTTCTTC. Protein product: CASTSTGARSYNEQFF.

V and J are TRBV7-2 and TRBJ1-2, with 8 bases fitting TRBD1. This CDR3 region has 13 residues. The V segment lost 2 bases and the J segment 6 bases; nucleotides outside the gene matches: 2. Germline-derived CDR1 and CDR2 are SGHTA and FQGNSA. The CDR3: CASSLLQGDGYTF. CDR3 DNA sequence: TGTGCCAGCAGCTTACTACAGGGGGATGGCTACACCTTC. Based on the CDR3 plus reference TRBV7-2 and TRBJ1-2, the full variable domain is GAGVSQSPSNKVTEKGKDVELRCDPISGHTALYWYRQSLGQGLEFLIYFQGNSAPDKSGLPSDRFSAERTGGSVSTLTIQRTQQEDSAVYLCASSLLQGDGYTFGSGTRLTVV.

This chain uses TRBV20-1 with TRBJ1-2; TRBD1 might be the D (6 bases). The CDR3 length is 10 residues. The germline V and J ends were trimmed by 5 bases and 6 bases, with 7 bases remaining between them. Germline values: CDR1 DFQATT, CDR2 SNEGSKA (reference sequence). The CDR3 nucleotides read TGCAGTGCTTACAGGGATGGCTACACCTTC. This encodes CSAYRDGYTF.

This clonotype was picked up a small number of times. In DNA form, the CDR3 reads TGTGCCAGCAGTTTCCTTAGCCGCGTCGGGAGAGATGAGCAGTTCTTC. As protein: CASSFLSRVGRDEQFF. V usage is TRBV27 and J usage is TRBJ2-1; perhaps TRBD2 as D (6 bases). V gave up 3 bases and J gave up 8 bases, with 20 bases separating them. The CDR3 spans 16 residues. From germline, CDR1 is MNHEY and CDR2 SMNVEV (reference sequence).

This clonotype was counted only a few times. V is TRBV7-3 and J is TRBJ2-5; 8 bases align to TRBD1. The CDR3 extends over 13 amino acids. Germline V gives CDR1 SGHTA, CDR2 FQGTGA. After removal of 5 bases from V and 4 bases from J, the junction contained 3 bases not matched to a gene. Here the CDR3 DNA reads TGTGCCAGCAGCGTGGGACAGGTAGAGACCCAGTACTTC. It specifies CASSVGQVETQYF.

The V and J genes are TRBV20-1 and TRBJ2-1; 7 bases fit TRBD2. CDR3 size: 16 residues. Germline values: CDR1 DFQATT, CDR2 SNEGSKA (reference sequence). V lost 1 base and J lost 4; bases outside the gene matches: 10. CDR3 in amino acids: CSARVQRGRPYNEQFF. CDR3 bases: TGCAGTGCTAGAGTGCAGCGGGGCCGGCCGTACAATGAGCAGTTCTTC.

The sample holds many counts of this clonotype. The chain uses TRBV5-1 and TRBJ2-1; 7 bases are a match to TRBD1. V shed 0 bases and J 5 bases; nucleotides not matched to a gene: 8. The CDR3 runs 16 residues. Germline CDR1 is SGHRS and CDR2 is YFSETQ. CDR3 region: CASSLVSWDSDNEQFF. As DNA, the CDR3 is TGCGCCAGCAGCTTGGTTTCTTGGGACAGCGACAATGAGCAGTTCTTC.

This clonotype was seen ten or more times. CDR3 region: CASSVVAGIGYNEQFF. The CDR3 nucleotides are TGTGCCAGCAGCGTAGTCGCCGGAATCGGATACAATGAGCAGTTCTTC. This sequence joins TRBV9 and TRBJ2-1; D unresolved. Deletions cut 0 bases from V and 4 bases from J, with 14 bases between. The length of the CDR3 is 16 residues. Per germline, CDR1 SGDLS and CDR2 YYNGEE.

The V gene is TRBV15, the J gene TRBJ2-7, with 12 bases lining up with TRBD2. Germline values: CDR1 LNHNV, CDR2 YYDKDF (reference sequence). Losses at the gene ends were 5 bases for V and 3 bases for J; bases not matched to a gene: 2. CDR3 length equals 14 residues. CDR3 residues: CATSRLAGDYEQYF. The CDR3 DNA reads TGTGCCACCAGCCGACTAGCGGGGGACTACGAGCAGTACTTC.

V is TRBV12-3 or TRBV12-4 and J is TRBJ1-5, with D maybe TRBD1 (5 bases). V lost 3 bases, J lost 5 bases, and 11 bases lay in between. The CDR3 length is 14 residues. The CDR3 spells CASSFSGWDQPQHF. CDR3 bases: TGTGCCAGCAGTTTCTCAGGGTGGGATCAGCCCCAGCATTTT.

Only a few counts were recorded for this clonotype. J is TRBJ2-7 and V is TRBV27; 7 positions agree with TRBD2. With V trimmed by 2 bases and J by 4 bases, 14 bases remained unmatched. Germline CDR1 is MNHEY and CDR2 is SMNVEV (reference sequence). The CDR3 is 17 amino acids. The CDR3, as DNA: TGTGCCAGCAGTTTAGAGGTTGGGAGAGGAGCGGGGTACGAGCAGTACTTC. As protein: CASSLEVGRGAGYEQYF.